Each of the 30 T cell receptor beta chains below was sequenced from the same sample in a study of graft-versus-host responses after intestinal transplantation. No antigen has been identified for these receptors. The protocol was immunoSEQ multiplex PCR, while the TCRdb copy is restricted to in-frame clones and leaves out a portion. The table lists around 110,000 clones, about nine tenths of them singletons. Sequencing was performed on unstimulated CD4+ T cells sorted from spleen or lymph node cells, taken before intestinal transplant. The source of these receptors is a human donor who received an intestinal transplant.

The chain couples TRBV4-2 to TRBJ2-2; TRBD1 is a possible D gene (5 bases). The CDR3 is 15 residues long. CDR1 is LGHNA and CDR2 is YNFKEQ in the germline V gene. V dropped 3 bases and J dropped 1 base, with 9 bases sitting between them. The DNA for the CDR3 is TGTGCCAGCAGCCATCCCGACAGGAACACCGGGGAGCTGTTTTTT. This codes for CASSHPDRNTGELFF.

The V call is TRBV19, the J call TRBJ2-7; 9 nucleotides line up with TRBD1. The ends lost 1 base at V and 0 bases at J; junction bases unmatched: 10. Germline CDR1 LNHDA, CDR2 SQIVND (reference sequence). This CDR3 contains 18 residues. CDR3 in DNA: TGTGCCAGTAGTATAGGTCCATATACAGGGGGCTCCTCCTACGAGCAGTACTTC. It encodes CASSIGPYTGGSSYEQYF.

This clone was observed a handful of times. The chain couples TRBV30 to TRBJ1-6; D is unresolved. V was cut by 0 bases and J by 0 bases, with 3 bases left in between. Germline V gene lookup returns CDR1 GTSNPN and CDR2 SVGIG (reference sequence). CDR3 length: 14 residues. CDR3 coding DNA: TGTGCCTGGAGTGTCAGCTCCTATAATTCACCCCTCCACTTT. Translating it yields CAWSVSSYNSPLHF. Drawing the rest from reference TRBV30 and TRBJ1-6, the complete variable domain is SQTIHQWPATLVQPVGSPLSLECTVEGTSNPNLYWYRQAAGRGLQLLFYSVGIGQISSEVPQNLSASRPQDRQFILSSKKLLLSDSGFYLCAWSVSSYNSPLHFGNGTRLTVT.

On this clone: Other DNA sequences in this specimen translate into the identical CDR3. The rearrangement uses TRBV7-9 and TRBJ1-5; 7 bases are a match to TRBD1. Looked up from germline, CDR1 is SEHNR and CDR2 is FQNEAQ (reference sequence). This CDR3 comprises 13 residues. Unmatched junction bases numbered 0, after V lost 3 bases and J lost 4 bases. This CDR3 reads CASSLTGNQPQHF. CDR3 DNA: TGTGCCAGCAGCTTGACAGGGAATCAGCCCCAGCATTTT.

The rearrangement uses TRBV5-5 and TRBJ2-3; TRBD2 matches at 8 bases. The V gene's germline CDR1 is SGHKS and CDR2 YYEKEE (reference sequence). The junction had 13 bases not matched to a gene; V was cut back by 6 bases and J by 4 bases. The CDR3 consists of 16 residues. CDR3 bases: TGTGCCAGCACCCCCGTTAGCGGGACCCCAGCAGATACGCAGTATTTT. It is translated as CASTPVSGTPADTQYF. Filled out from reference TRBV5-5 and TRBJ2-3, the complete variable domain reads DAGVTQSPTHLIKTRGQQVTLRCSPISGHKSVSWYQQVLGQGPQFIFQYYEKEERGRGNFPDRFSARQFPNYSSELNVNALLLGDSALYLCASTPVSGTPADTQYFGPGTRLTVL.

The genes are TRBV5-4 and TRBJ2-4; a possible D gene is TRBD2 (5 bases). The CDR3 is 16 amino acids. Germline CDR1 and CDR2: SGHNT and YYREEE (reference sequence). V was shortened by 4 bases and J by 0 bases, with 14 bases between the two germline ends. The CDR3 DNA is TGTGCCAGCAGCCGAGAGGGCGTGCGAGCCAAAAACATTCAGTACTTC. It is translated as CASSREGVRAKNIQYF.

The chain employs TRBV5-6 and TRBJ2-7; TRBD1 agrees at 9 bases. After removal of 4 bases from V and 1 base from J, the junction contained 6 bases not matched to a gene. Germline CDR1 is SGHDT and CDR2 is YYEEEE. CDR3 length equals 15 residues. CDR3 in DNA: TGTGCCAGCAGCCTCTCCGGGACAGGGTCCTACGAGCAGTACTTC. Amino acid sequence: CASSLSGTGSYEQYF.

The rearrangement uses TRBV9 and TRBJ2-1, with TRBD2 identical over 10 bases. From germline, CDR1 is SGDLS and CDR2 YYNGEE. V dropped 3 bases and J dropped 4; count of bases not matched to a gene: 10. The CDR3 contains 17 residues. CDR3 in amino acids: CASSALGGLAVYNEQFF. DNA of the CDR3: TGTGCCAGCAGCGCCCTCGGCGGACTAGCGGTATACAATGAGCAGTTCTTC. Looking up the rest from reference TRBV9 and TRBJ2-1 gives the full variable domain: DSGVTQTPKHLITATGQRVTLRCSPRSGDLSVYWYQQSLDQGLQFLIQYYNGEERAKGNILERFSAQQFPDLHSELNLSSLELGDSALYFCASSALGGLAVYNEQFFGPGTRLTVL.

The chain employs TRBV7-9 and TRBJ2-7; D is possibly TRBD1 (6 bases). Germline-derived CDR1 and CDR2 are SEHNR and FQNEAQ (reference sequence). Trimming removed 3 bases from V and 4 bases from J, with 22 bases in between. The CDR3 length is 17 residues. CDR3 sequence: CASSFSPTGRTVYEQYF. The CDR3 region has the DNA TGTGCCAGCAGCTTTTCCCCAACAGGGCGGACTGTATACGAGCAGTACTTC. The full variable domain, in which reference TRBV7-9 and TRBJ2-7 provide the parts outside the CDR3, is DTGVSQNPRHKITKRGQNVTFRCDPISEHNRLYWYRQTLGQGPEFLTYFQNEAQLEKSRLLSDRFSAERPKGSFSTLEIQRTEQGDSAMYLCASSFSPTGRTVYEQYFGPGTRLTVT.

The table lists this clone with a count of one. The chain couples TRBV19 to TRBJ1-1; D is uncertain. Germline V lookup: CDR1 LNHDA, CDR2 SQIVND (reference sequence). The CDR3 loop spans 13 amino acids. V was cut by 5 bases and J by 1 base, with 8 bases left in between. The CDR3 coding sequence is TGTGCCAGTAGTTCGCACAGGAACACTGAAGCTTTCTTT. It translates to CASSSHRNTEAFF.

The V gene is TRBV5-1, the J gene TRBJ2-3, with 8 bases aligning to TRBD1. The CDR3 has 14 residues. Trimming took 4 bases from V and 6 from J; bases not matched to a gene: 7. In germline, CDR1 is SGHRS, CDR2 YFSETQ. The CDR3 protein is CASSPDRQGDTQYF. The DNA of the CDR3 is TGCGCCAGCAGCCCCGATAGACAGGGGGATACGCAGTATTTT.

The chain has TRBV2 and TRBJ2-3; D is possibly TRBD2 (6 bases). This CDR3 is built from 11 residues. In germline, CDR1 is SNHLY, CDR2 FYNNEI. V was pared by 8 bases and J by 5 bases, with 8 bases between. CDR3 DNA: TGTGCCAGCCGGAGGGTAGATACGCAGTATTTT. Protein: CASRRVDTQYF.

This chain links TRBV5-1 with TRBJ1-1; 8 nucleotides agree with TRBD1. Losses at the gene ends were 0 bases for V and 10 bases for J; bases not matched to a gene: 5. The CDR3 length is 13 residues. Germline V lookup: CDR1 SGHRS, CDR2 YFSETQ. CDR3 sequence reads: CASSLVGQDRAFF. CDR3 nucleotides: TGCGCCAGCAGCTTGGTGGGACAGGATAGAGCTTTCTTT.

V usage is TRBV5-1 and J usage is TRBJ2-4; 9 nucleotides match TRBD2. Losses at the gene ends were 1 base for V and 1 base for J; bases not matched to a gene: 0. There are 15 residues in the CDR3. Looked up from germline, CDR1 is SGHRS and CDR2 is YFSETQ. CDR3 loop: CASSLSGGAKNIQYF. CDR3 nucleotide sequence: TGCGCCAGCAGCTTGAGCGGGGGGGCCAAAAACATTCAGTACTTC.

V usage is TRBV5-1 and J usage is TRBJ1-1, with 9 positions matching TRBD1. Germline-derived CDR1 and CDR2 are SGHRS and YFSETQ. The V gene end was trimmed by 4 bases and the J gene end by 0 bases; junction bases not matched to a gene: 4. The CDR3 is 15 residues long. The chain's CDR3 is CASSVDRGMNTEAFF. In DNA form, the CDR3 reads TGCGCCAGCAGCGTGGACAGGGGAATGAACACTGAAGCTTTCTTT.

V is TRBV9 and J is TRBJ2-1, with TRBD2 matching 16 bases. Per the germline V gene, CDR1 is SGDLS and CDR2 is YYNGEE. CDR3 length: 19 residues. Germline trimming cut 0 bases from V and 4 bases from J; bases unmatched to any gene: 7. The CDR3 here is CASSVVGTSGRGGYNEQFF. CDR3 bases: TGTGCCAGCAGCGTAGTAGGGACTAGCGGGAGGGGGGGATACAATGAGCAGTTCTTC.

The chain combines TRBV7-9 with TRBJ1-5, with a tentative D call TRBD1 (5 bases). The CDR3 totals 15 residues. Looked up from germline, CDR1 is SEHNR and CDR2 is FQNEAQ (reference sequence). The V end was cut by 5 bases, the J end by 7 bases, with 18 bases between. DNA for the CDR3: TGTGCCAGCAGCCCCCTGGGGGGGAGGGAACAGCCCCAGCATTTT. Translated: CASSPLGGREQPQHF.

The rearrangement joins TRBV4-1 to TRBJ1-2, with 11 bases that match TRBD1. J was trimmed by 3 bases and V by 4 bases; bases with no gene match: 4. CDR3 length equals 15 residues. Germline CDR1 MGHRA, CDR2 YSYEKL. The CDR3: CASSLRTGGDYGYTF. DNA for the CDR3: TGCGCCAGCAGCCTCCGGACAGGGGGCGACTATGGCTACACCTTC.

On this clone: This specimen includes other DNA sequences encoding the same CDR3. This sequence joins TRBV7-9 and TRBJ2-7; 8 bases are a match to TRBD1. The CDR3 contains 14 residues. Trimming removed 5 bases from V and 4 bases from J; junction bases left unmatched: 7. The germline gives CDR1 SEHNR, CDR2 FQNEAQ (reference sequence). The CDR3 sequence: CASSPGQGWYEQYF. The CDR3 coding sequence is TGTGCCAGCAGCCCTGGACAGGGATGGTACGAGCAGTACTTC.

This clone showed up just a few times. This chain uses TRBV2 with TRBJ2-7; TRBD2 agrees at 7 bases. This CDR3 comprises 16 residues. V shed 3 bases, J shed 2 bases, and the junction held 10 bases outside the gene matches. The V gene's germline CDR1 is SNHLY and CDR2 FYNNEI. The CDR3 sequence: CASSDRGVARTYEQYF. The DNA of the CDR3 is TGTGCCAGCAGTGATCGGGGGGTCGCCCGGACCTACGAGCAGTACTTC.

This chain connects TRBV5-1 to TRBJ2-5; unclear D gene. The V end was cut by 1 base, the J end by 5 bases, with 15 bases between. The CDR3 contains 15 residues. The germline V gene encodes CDR1 SGHRS and CDR2 YFSETQ. The CDR3 here is CASSLSGGDSETQYF. The CDR3 DNA reads as TGCGCCAGCAGCTTGTCTGGCGGTGATAGCGAGACCCAGTACTTC.

The gene calls are TRBV7-9 and TRBJ1-4; tentative D call: TRBD1 (5 bases). CDR3 length equals 13 residues. CDR1 SEHNR and CDR2 FQNEAQ come from the germline V gene (reference sequence). With 1 base removed from V and 7 bases from J, the gap between germline ends came to 7 bases. CDR3 coding DNA: TGTGCCAGCAGCTTAGGACAGCTTGAAAAACTGTTTTTT. This translates into CASSLGQLEKLFF. Using reference TRBV7-9 and TRBJ1-4 for the parts outside the CDR3, the full variable domain is DTGVSQNPRHKITKRGQNVTFRCDPISEHNRLYWYRQTLGQGPEFLTYFQNEAQLEKSRLLSDRFSAERPKGSFSTLEIQRTEQGDSAMYLCASSLGQLEKLFFGSGTQLSVL.

The gene calls are TRBV5-1 and TRBJ1-1, with 8 bases lining up with TRBD1. J lost 11 bases, V lost 4 bases, and 10 bases had no gene match. CDR1 and CDR2 from the germline V gene are SGHRS and YFSETQ. The CDR3 is made up of 13 amino acids. CDR3 DNA: TGCGCCAGCAGCCCGCTTACAGGGGGGCAGGCTTTCTTT. Its translation: CASSPLTGGQAFF.

The gene calls are TRBV5-1 and TRBJ2-2, with 7 bases matching TRBD1. V dropped 7 bases and J dropped 0; count of bases not matched to a gene: 3. Germline lookup yields CDR1 SGHRS and CDR2 YFSETQ. The CDR3 is 14 residues long. The CDR3 DNA reads as TGCGCCAGCGGCAGGGGGACGAACACCGGGGAGCTGTTTTTT. Translated, it gives CASGRGTNTGELFF. Using reference TRBV5-1 and TRBJ2-2 for the parts outside the CDR3, the full variable domain is KAGVTQTPRYLIKTRGQQVTLSCSPISGHRSVSWYQQTPGQGLQFLFEYFSETQRNKGNFPGRFSGRQFSNSRSEMNVSTLELGDSALYLCASGRGTNTGELFFGEGSRLTVL.

V usage is TRBV27 and J usage is TRBJ1-2; 8 nucleotides agree with TRBD1. This CDR3 has 14 residues. After removal of 8 bases from V and 7 bases from J, the junction contained 12 bases not matched to a gene. CDR1 and CDR2 from the germline V gene are MNHEY and SMNVEV (reference sequence). The CDR3 spells CASSVSDRGGGYTF. The CDR3 DNA reads as TGTGCCAGCTCCGTATCCGACAGGGGAGGTGGCTACACCTTC.

The chain has TRBV5-1 and TRBJ1-5; D may be TRBD1 (5 bases). Germline V CDR1 and CDR2: SGHRS, YFSETQ. V gave up 2 bases and J gave up 2 bases, with 11 bases separating them. This CDR3 is built from 15 residues. The CDR3 region has the DNA TGCGCCAGCAGCTTAGAAGGGGCAGGCAATCAGCCCCAGCATTTT. Translation: CASSLEGAGNQPQHF.

The V call is TRBV19, the J call TRBJ1-4, with D perhaps matching TRBD1 (5 bases). There are 16 residues in the CDR3. V lost 3 bases to trimming and J lost 0 bases, with 11 bases between them. Germline V gene data show CDR1 as LNHDA and CDR2 as SQIVND (reference sequence). The DNA of the CDR3 is TGTGCCAGTAGTATGGGGCAGGTTGCAACTAATGAAAAACTGTTTTTT. Translating it yields CASSMGQVATNEKLFF. Full variable domain (rest looked up from reference TRBV19 and TRBJ1-4): DGGITQSPKYLFRKEGQNVTLSCEQNLNHDAMYWYRQDPGQGLRLIYYSQIVNDFQKGDIAEGYSVSREKKESFPLTVTSAQKNPTAFYLCASSMGQVATNEKLFFGSGTQLSVL.

J is TRBJ2-3 and V is TRBV5-1; 9 nucleotides line up with TRBD1. Germline trimming cut 1 base from V and 6 bases from J; bases unmatched to any gene: 6. The CDR3 is 15 amino acids. Germline values: CDR1 SGHRS, CDR2 YFSETQ. CDR3 nucleotides: TGCGCCAGCAGCTTGACCCCAGGACAGGGGGATACGCAGTATTTT. Translating it yields CASSLTPGQGDTQYF. Together with reference TRBV5-1 and TRBJ2-3, the CDR3 gives the full variable domain: KAGVTQTPRYLIKTRGQQVTLSCSPISGHRSVSWYQQTPGQGLQFLFEYFSETQRNKGNFPGRFSGRQFSNSRSEMNVSTLELGDSALYLCASSLTPGQGDTQYFGPGTRLTVL.

This clone was recorded once. This chain links TRBV29-1 with TRBJ1-5, with D maybe TRBD1 (5 bases). Germline CDR1 reads SQVTM; CDR2 reads ANQGSEA. This CDR3 contains 13 residues. Trimming took 7 bases from V and 7 from J, leaving 17 bases between them. CDR3 sequence reads: CSAAWEGSQPQHF. The CDR3, as DNA: TGCAGCGCCGCCTGGGAGGGGTCCCAGCCCCAGCATTTT. Supplemented by reference TRBV29-1 and TRBJ1-5, the full variable domain reads SAVISQKPSRDICQRGTSLTIQCQVDSQVTMMFWYRQQPGQSLTLIATANQGSEATYESGFVIDKFPISRPNLTFSTLTVSNMSPEDSSIYLCSAAWEGSQPQHFGDGTRLSIL.

V usage is TRBV6-1 and J usage is TRBJ2-3; D might be TRBD2 (5 bases). The CDR3 is 14 amino acids. The V and J ends lost 5 bases and 1 base respectively, with 10 bases between them. Germline V gene sequence: CDR1 MNHNS, CDR2 SASEGT. CDR3 sequence reads: CASSSGRGTDTQYF. Written as DNA, the CDR3 is TGTGCCAGCAGTAGCGGTAGGGGCACAGATACGCAGTATTTT.